The 6 T cell receptor beta chains reported below all come from one sample, sequenced in a study of cytomegalovirus exposure and HLA in healthy donors. Researchers ran the PCR with 60 Vbeta and 13 Jbeta primers. The data were produced by immunoSEQ multiplex PCR, yet TCRdb's version contains in-frame clones alone and is incomplete. Of about 140,000 clones listed, roughly four fifths are singletons. Input material: PBMCs. These receptors all stem from a man aged 30-40 years in good health and CMV-seronegative.

J is TRBJ2-2 and V is TRBV12-5, with TRBD1 matching over 9 bases. V shed 4 bases and J 5 bases; nucleotides not matched to a gene: 14. The CDR3 runs 18 residues. The germline V gene encodes CDR1 LGHNT and CDR2 FRNRAP. The CDR3 sequence is CASGSNRDRVKETGELFF. The CDR3, as DNA: TGTGCTAGTGGTTCCAACCGGGACAGGGTAAAGGAGACCGGGGAGCTGTTTTTT.

This chain joins TRBV28 and TRBJ2-5, with 12 bases identical to TRBD2. V lost 6 bases, J lost 2 bases, and 4 bases stayed unmatched. The CDR3 is 15 amino acids. Germline values: CDR1 MDHEN, CDR2 SYDVKM. CDR3 protein: CASRGLAGLQETQYF. CDR3 nucleotide sequence: TGTGCCAGCAGGGGACTAGCGGGTTTGCAAGAGACCCAGTACTTC.

J is TRBJ2-5 and V is TRBV19; TRBD1 agrees at 8 bases. CDR3 length: 14 amino acids. Trimming removed 7 bases from V and 5 bases from J; junction bases left unmatched: 9. Germline V gene data show CDR1 as LNHDA and CDR2 as SQIVND (reference sequence). The CDR3 is CASKDTGGRETQYF. CDR3 nucleotides: TGTGCCAGTAAGGATACAGGGGGGCGGGAGACCCAGTACTTC.

The V and J genes are TRBV30 and TRBJ2-3; TRBD1 matches at 7 bases. The CDR3 loop spans 15 amino acids. J gave up 1 base and V 0 bases, and 4 bases lay outside the gene matches. Germline CDR1 reads GTSNPN; CDR2 reads SVGIG (reference sequence). CDR3 residues: CAWSVSGGGTDTQYF. The DNA for the CDR3 is TGTGCCTGGAGTGTCTCAGGGGGAGGCACAGATACGCAGTATTTT.

The chain is built from TRBV4-2 and TRBJ1-5; 12 bases are shared with TRBD1. Trimming cost V 3 bases and J 7 bases; bases outside gene matches: 7. The V gene's germline CDR1 is LGHNA and CDR2 YNFKEQ. The CDR3 is 16 amino acids. CDR3 DNA: TGTGCCAGCAGCCAGGCCGGGACAGGGGGCGAACAGCCCCAGCATTTT. It codes for CASSQAGTGGEQPQHF.

The chain is built from TRBV4-2 and TRBJ2-1; no clear D gene. V lost 2 bases and J lost 3, with 5 bases in between. The germline gives CDR1 LGHNA, CDR2 YNFKEQ. This CDR3 has 13 amino acids. CDR3 residues: CASSQLLYNEQFF. CDR3 coding DNA: TGTGCCAGCAGCCAACTCCTCTACAATGAGCAGTTCTTC.